The 9 T cell receptor beta chains listed next were all sequenced from one sample in a study of blood T cell repertoires in COVID-19. The repertoire was sequenced with immunoSEQ multiplex PCR; TCRdb's copy has only in-frame clones and lacks some. The table has some 100,000 clones, around 90% seen once. Specimen: peripheral blood. These receptors came from a woman between 65 and 79 years old with acute or convalescent COVID-19.

This chain links TRBV10-2 with TRBJ1-3; D gene uncertain. Trimming removed 8 bases at V and 0 bases at J, with 5 bases between. The germline gives CDR1 WSHSY, CDR2 SAAADI. CDR3 length: 12 amino acids. The chain's CDR3 is CASLGSGNTIYF. DNA of the CDR3: TGCGCCAGCCTCGGCTCTGGAAACACCATATATTTT.

This chain joins TRBV28 and TRBJ2-3; 7 bases fit TRBD1. This CDR3 has 19 amino acids. Germline CDR1 and CDR2: MDHEN and SYDVKM. V shed 3 bases, J shed 0 bases, and the junction held 15 bases outside the gene matches. CDR3 DNA: TGTGCCAGCAGTTTCTTTCCCCCAGGGGGAGTCCCTAGCACAGATACGCAGTATTTT. As protein: CASSFFPPGGVPSTDTQYF. Complete variable domain (other parts from reference TRBV28 and TRBJ2-3): DVKVTQSSRYLVKRTGEKVFLECVQDMDHENMFWYRQDPGLGLRLIYFSYDVKMKEKGDIPEGYSVSREKKERFSLILESASTNQTSMYLCASSFFPPGGVPSTDTQYFGPGTRLTVL.

This clone appeared a single time. This rearrangement joins TRBV29-1 to TRBJ2-7, with a tentative D call TRBD1 (6 bases). The CDR3 is made up of 11 amino acids. Trimming left V 7 bases short and J 4 bases short, with 11 bases between. CDR1 SQVTM and CDR2 ANQGSEA come from the germline V gene. The CDR3 loop reads CSAVDSYEQYF. Written as DNA, the CDR3 is TGCAGCGCCGTGGACAGTTACGAGCAGTACTTC.

The rearrangement links TRBV15 to TRBJ2-1, with 14 bases lining up with TRBD2. Germline loops: CDR1 LNHNV, CDR2 YYDKDF (reference sequence). This CDR3 has 16 amino acids. The V segment lost 5 bases and the J segment 7 bases; nucleotides outside the gene matches: 7. CDR3 protein: CATSAGLAGVGNEQFF. The CDR3 DNA is TGTGCCACCAGCGCGGGACTAGCGGGAGTGGGGAATGAGCAGTTCTTC.

This clone appeared a few times. The chain recombines TRBV24-1 with TRBJ2-1, with D perhaps matching TRBD2 (7 bases). The V end lost 9 bases, the J end lost 3 bases, and 20 bases lay between the germline ends. Germline V gene lookup returns CDR1 KGHDR and CDR2 SFDVKD. The CDR3 is 16 amino acids. CDR3 coding DNA: TGTGCCACCCAACCAAGCCCAGCGGGACACTACAATGAGCAGTTCTTC. Amino acids: CATQPSPAGHYNEQFF.

This chain joins TRBV7-9 and TRBJ2-7; D might be TRBD1 (5 bases). Trimming shortened V by 7 bases and J by 1 base, and 11 bases separated the two germline ends. Germline CDR1 SEHNR, CDR2 FQNEAQ (reference sequence). The CDR3 consists of 13 residues. The CDR3 region has the DNA TGTGCCAGCACGGCAGGGATTTCCTACGAGCAGTACTTC. It codes for CASTAGISYEQYF.

The CDR3 bases are TGTGCCAGTAGTATCCTTGTGACCGGGGAGCTGTTTTTT. Protein product: CASSILVTGELFF. This chain links TRBV19 with TRBJ2-2; D not certain. The CDR3 extends over 13 amino acids. Between the trimmed V and J ends, which lost 3 bases and 5 bases, there was a span of 7 bases. Per germline, CDR1 LNHDA and CDR2 SQIVND (reference sequence).

The rearrangement joins TRBV6-5 to TRBJ2-1; tentatively, D is TRBD2 (5 bases). V was trimmed by 7 bases and J by 3 bases, leaving 16 bases between them. Germline values: CDR1 MNHEY, CDR2 SVGAGI. CDR3 length: 15 residues. CDR3 residues: CASIPGGIFYNEQFF. The CDR3 bases are TGTGCCAGCATCCCAGGAGGAATATTCTACAATGAGCAGTTCTTC.

The V gene is TRBV5-4, the J gene TRBJ1-6, with D uncertain. Per germline, CDR1 SGHNT and CDR2 YYREEE (reference sequence). V shed 3 bases and J shed 4 bases, with 8 bases lying between them. This CDR3 is built from 14 residues. The CDR3 loop reads CASSSESYNSPLHF. CDR3 nucleotides: TGTGCCAGCAGCTCGGAGAGTTATAATTCACCCCTCCACTTT.